This T cell receptor (beta chain) was documented in a study of PD-L1 blockade in urothelial cancer. Across the whole study: Patients went on atezolizumab at some point between 2013 and 2015, receiving 1,200 mg intravenously every 3 weeks. Blood analysis was done at 3 weeks (second dose) and 6 weeks after treatment began.

Broader study findings: Tumor-associated blood clones were expanded more by durable-benefit patients at 3 weeks.

Spike-ins of synthetic TCR analog templates went into each PCR. TCRdb keeps only in-frame clones here, not all; method: immunoSEQ multiplex PCR. The table has about 45,000 clones, approximately 90% seen once. A remark on this clone: Its antigen is still unknown.

Germline-derived CDR1 and CDR2 are LNHNV and YYDKDF (reference sequence). V lost 3 bases to trimming and J lost 0 bases, with 9 bases between them. The CDR3 totals 15 residues. The rearrangement uses TRBV15 and TRBJ1-5, with a tentative D call TRBD1 (5 bases). This sequence was found in a man older than 75 with urothelial cancer. Source: PBMCs, taken around atezolizumab (anti-PD-L1) treatment. CDR3 region: CATSSRTYSNQPQHF. The DNA of the CDR3 is TGTGCCACCAGCAGCCGGACATATAGCAATCAGCCCCAGCATTTT.